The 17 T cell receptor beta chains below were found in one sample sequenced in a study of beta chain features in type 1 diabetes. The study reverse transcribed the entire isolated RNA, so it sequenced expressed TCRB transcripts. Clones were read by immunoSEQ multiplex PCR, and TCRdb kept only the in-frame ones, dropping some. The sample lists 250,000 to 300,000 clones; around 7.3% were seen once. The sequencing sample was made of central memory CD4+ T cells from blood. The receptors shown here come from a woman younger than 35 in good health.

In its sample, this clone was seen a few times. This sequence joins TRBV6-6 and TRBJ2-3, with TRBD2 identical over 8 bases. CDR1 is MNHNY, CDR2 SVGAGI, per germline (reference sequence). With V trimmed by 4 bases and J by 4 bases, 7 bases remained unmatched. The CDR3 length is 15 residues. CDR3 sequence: CASSFSGEGADTQYF. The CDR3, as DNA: TGTGCCAGCAGTTTTAGCGGGGAAGGGGCAGATACGCAGTATTTT.

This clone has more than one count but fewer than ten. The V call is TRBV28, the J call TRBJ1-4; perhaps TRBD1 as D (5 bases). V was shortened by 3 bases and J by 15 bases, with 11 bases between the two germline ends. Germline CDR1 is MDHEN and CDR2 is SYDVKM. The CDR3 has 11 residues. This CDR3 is CASSLGRLLFF. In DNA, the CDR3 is TGTGCCAGCAGTTTGGGACGCCTTTTGTTTTTT.

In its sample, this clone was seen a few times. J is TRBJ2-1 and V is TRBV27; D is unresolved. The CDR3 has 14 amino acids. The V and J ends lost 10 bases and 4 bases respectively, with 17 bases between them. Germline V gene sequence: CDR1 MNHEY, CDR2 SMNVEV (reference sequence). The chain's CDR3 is CATSRASLYNEQFF. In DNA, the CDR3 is TGTGCCACCTCCCGGGCCTCGCTGTACAATGAGCAGTTCTTC.

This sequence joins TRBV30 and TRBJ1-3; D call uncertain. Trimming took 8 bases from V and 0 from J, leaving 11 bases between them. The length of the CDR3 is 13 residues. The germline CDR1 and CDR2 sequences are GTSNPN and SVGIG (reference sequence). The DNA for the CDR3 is TGTGCCAGAACATCAGGCTCTGGAAACACCATATATTTT. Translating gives CARTSGSGNTIYF.

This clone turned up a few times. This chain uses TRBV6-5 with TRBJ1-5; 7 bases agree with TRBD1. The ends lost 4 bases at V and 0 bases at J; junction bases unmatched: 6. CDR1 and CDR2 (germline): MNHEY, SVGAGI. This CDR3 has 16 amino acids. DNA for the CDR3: TGTGCCAGCAGTTTTTGGGGACAGACTAGCAATCAGCCCCAGCATTTT. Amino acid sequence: CASSFWGQTSNQPQHF.

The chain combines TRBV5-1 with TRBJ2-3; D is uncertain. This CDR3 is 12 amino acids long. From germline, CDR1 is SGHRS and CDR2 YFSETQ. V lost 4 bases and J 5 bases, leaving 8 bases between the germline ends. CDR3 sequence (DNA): TGCGCCAGCAGCGGGGAAGGAGATACGCAGTATTTT. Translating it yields CASSGEGDTQYF. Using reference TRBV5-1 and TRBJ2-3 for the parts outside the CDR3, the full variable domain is KAGVTQTPRYLIKTRGQQVTLSCSPISGHRSVSWYQQTPGQGLQFLFEYFSETQRNKGNFPGRFSGRQFSNSRSEMNVSTLELGDSALYLCASSGEGDTQYFGPGTRLTVL.

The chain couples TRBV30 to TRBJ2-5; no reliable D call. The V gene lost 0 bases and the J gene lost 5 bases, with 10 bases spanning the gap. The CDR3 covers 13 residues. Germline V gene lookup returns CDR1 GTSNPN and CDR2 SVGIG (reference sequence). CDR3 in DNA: TGTGCCTGGAGTGTATTGAGGTGGGAGACCCAGTACTTC. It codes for CAWSVLRWETQYF. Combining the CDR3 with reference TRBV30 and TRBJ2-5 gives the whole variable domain SQTIHQWPATLVQPVGSPLSLECTVEGTSNPNLYWYRQAAGRGLQLLFYSVGIGQISSEVPQNLSASRPQDRQFILSSKKLLLSDSGFYLCAWSVLRWETQYFGPGTRLLVL.

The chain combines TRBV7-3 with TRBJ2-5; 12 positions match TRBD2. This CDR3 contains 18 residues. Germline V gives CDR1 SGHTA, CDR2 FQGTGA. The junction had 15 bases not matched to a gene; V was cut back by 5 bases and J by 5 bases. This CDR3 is CASSLRTSGNLIGETQYF. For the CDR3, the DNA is TGTGCCAGCAGCCTAAGGACTAGCGGGAACCTCATAGGGGAGACCCAGTACTTC.

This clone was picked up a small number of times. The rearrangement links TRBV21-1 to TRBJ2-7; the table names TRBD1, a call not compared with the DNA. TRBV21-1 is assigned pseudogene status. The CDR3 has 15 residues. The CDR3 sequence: CASSKVHYRDHEQYV. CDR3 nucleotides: TGTGCCAGCAGCAAAGTACACTACAGGGACCACGAGCAGTACGTC.

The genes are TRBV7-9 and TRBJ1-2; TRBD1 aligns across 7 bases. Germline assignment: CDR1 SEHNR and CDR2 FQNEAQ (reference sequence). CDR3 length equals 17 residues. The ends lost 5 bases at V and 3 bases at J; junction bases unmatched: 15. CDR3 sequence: CASSPTMGGGVDYGYTF. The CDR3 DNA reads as TGTGCCAGCAGCCCCACGATGGGAGGGGGCGTCGACTATGGCTACACCTTC.

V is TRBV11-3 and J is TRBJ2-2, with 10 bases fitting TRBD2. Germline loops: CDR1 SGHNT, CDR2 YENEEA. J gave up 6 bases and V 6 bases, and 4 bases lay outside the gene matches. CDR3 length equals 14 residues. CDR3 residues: CASRKLAGAGELFF. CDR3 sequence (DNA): TGTGCCAGCAGGAAGCTAGCGGGAGCCGGGGAGCTGTTTTTT.

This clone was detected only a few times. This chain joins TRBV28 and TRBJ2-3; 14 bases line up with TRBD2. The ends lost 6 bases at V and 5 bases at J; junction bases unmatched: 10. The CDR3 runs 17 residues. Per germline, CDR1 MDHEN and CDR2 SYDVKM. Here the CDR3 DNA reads TGTGCCAGCAGGCGACTAGCGGGGGGGTCATTTGTAGATACGCAGTATTTT. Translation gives CASRRLAGGSFVDTQYF.

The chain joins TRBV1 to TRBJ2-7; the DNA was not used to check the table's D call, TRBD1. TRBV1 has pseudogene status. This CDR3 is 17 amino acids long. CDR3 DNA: TGCACCAGCGGGTGGGATAGGGGGCAGGTCCTCTCCTACGAGCAGTACGTC. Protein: CTSGWDRGQVLSYEQYV.

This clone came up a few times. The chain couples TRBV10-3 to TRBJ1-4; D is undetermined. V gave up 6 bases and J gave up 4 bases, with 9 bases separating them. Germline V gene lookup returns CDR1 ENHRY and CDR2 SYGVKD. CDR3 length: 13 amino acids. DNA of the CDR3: TGTGCCATCAGCGCCGAGTATAATGAAAAACTGTTTTTT. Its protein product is CAISAEYNEKLFF.

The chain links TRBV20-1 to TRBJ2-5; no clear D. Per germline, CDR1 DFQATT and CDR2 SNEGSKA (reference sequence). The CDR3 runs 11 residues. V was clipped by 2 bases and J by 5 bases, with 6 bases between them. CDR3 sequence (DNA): TGCAGTGCTAGATTGGGCGAGACCCAGTACTTC. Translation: CSARLGETQYF.

CDR3: CASSVDTGQGLADTQYF. CDR3 nucleotides: TGTGCCAGCAGCGTAGATACGGGACAGGGTCTAGCAGATACGCAGTATTTT. J is TRBJ2-3 and V is TRBV9, with TRBD1 matching 9 bases. CDR1 and CDR2 from the germline V gene are SGDLS and YYNGEE. V trimming: 0 bases; J trimming: 4 bases; junction bases outside the gene matches: 9. This CDR3 has 17 residues.

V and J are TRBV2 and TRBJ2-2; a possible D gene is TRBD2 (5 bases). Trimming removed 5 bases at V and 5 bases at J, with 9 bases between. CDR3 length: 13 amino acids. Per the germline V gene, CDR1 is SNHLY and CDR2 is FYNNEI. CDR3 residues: CASSSSPTGELFF. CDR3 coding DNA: TGTGCCAGCAGTTCTAGCCCGACCGGGGAGCTGTTTTTT.